The 23 T cell receptor beta chains presented below share a single source sample, sequenced in a study of T cells in Graves' hyperthyroidism and ophthalmopathy. Template material for amplifying TCR beta CDR3 regions consisted of RNA transcripts. During a first-round RT-PCR of the TCR CDR3, the HTBI primer set was used. TCRdb fed the multiplex PCR reads into MiXCR, producing one record per CDR3 protein. The sample shows roughly 740,000 distinct CDR3 sequences, 16% of them seen only once. The sample consisted of blood. These receptors were obtained from a man aged 18 to 29 with Graves' hyperthyroidism.

The table lists this clonotype with a few counts. V is TRBV29-1 and J is TRBJ2-7; D uncertain. The CDR3 has 13 residues. Germline CDR1 SQVTM, CDR2 ANQGSEA. V was cut by 0 bases and J by 0 bases, with 6 bases left in between. CDR3 DNA: TGCAGCGTTGAAGAGGCCAGCTCCTACGAGCAGTACTTC. Amino acids: CSVEEASSYEQYF.

This clonotype was recorded at least ten times. CDR3 in DNA: TGTGCCAGCACCCCACTAGCGGGGGCTTTCCGGGAGCAGTTCTTC. This sequence encodes CASTPLAGAFREQFF. This chain links TRBV6-2 or TRBV6-3 with TRBJ2-1; 11 nucleotides align to TRBD2. This CDR3 comprises 15 residues. The junction had 12 bases not matched to a gene; V was cut back by 7 bases and J by 10 bases. Germline CDR1 is MNHEY and CDR2 is SVGEGT.

J is TRBJ2-7 and V is TRBV4-2; the match to TRBD2 covers 8 bases. CDR1 is LGHNA and CDR2 is YNFKEQ in the germline V gene. This CDR3 comprises 15 residues. The V and J ends lost 7 bases and 2 bases, in that order; junction bases with no gene match: 10. In DNA form, the CDR3 reads TGTGCCAGCAAGCAAGGCGTTAGCGGGACCTACGAGCAGTACTTC. This codes for CASKQGVSGTYEQYF.

The chain has TRBV6-2 or TRBV6-3 and TRBJ2-4, with a weak D call TRBD1 (5 bases). There are 15 residues in the CDR3. CDR1 and CDR2 from the germline V gene are MNHEY and SVGEGT. The germline V and J ends were trimmed by 1 base and 4 bases, with 11 bases remaining between them. CDR3 nucleotides: TGTGCCAGCAGTTACTTGGGGCAGGCTAAAAACATTCAGTACTTC. It yields the protein CASSYLGQAKNIQYF.

CDR3 sequence (DNA): TGCGCCAGCAGCCAAGACTACCGGGAGGGCCTAGGGAACGAGCAGTACTTC. Amino acid sequence: CASSQDYREGLGNEQYF. The chain carries TRBV4-3 and TRBJ2-7; TRBD2 agrees at 8 bases. J lost 5 bases, V lost 0 bases, and 12 bases had no gene match. The germline gives CDR1 LGHNA, CDR2 YSLEER. The CDR3 loop spans 17 amino acids.

The genes are TRBV19 and TRBJ1-2; D might be TRBD1 (5 bases). The CDR3 runs to 16 residues. Germline values: CDR1 LNHDA, CDR2 SQIVND (reference sequence). V was pared by 3 bases and J by 2 bases, with 16 bases between. The CDR3 sequence is CASSMGPMRDNYGYTF. The CDR3 region has the DNA TGTGCCAGTAGTATGGGTCCGATGAGGGACAACTATGGCTACACCTTC.

This clonotype was seen repeatedly, ten times or more. The CDR3 here is CASSVTSRDEQYF. The CDR3 nucleotides are TGCGCCAGCAGCGTAACCTCGAGGGACGAGCAGTACTTC. The chain carries TRBV5-1 and TRBJ2-7, with D possibly being TRBD2 (5 bases). Trimming cost V 4 bases and J 5 bases, with 13 bases left between them. CDR1 and CDR2 (germline): SGHRS, YFSETQ. The CDR3 consists of 13 residues.

The V call is TRBV7-2, the J call TRBJ2-1; D not resolved. Germline V gene lookup returns CDR1 SGHTA and CDR2 FQGNSA. This CDR3 is 14 amino acids long. Trimming pared 1 base from V and 6 bases from J, leaving 10 bases between. CDR3 region: CASSLEAGTNEQFF. CDR3 sequence (DNA): TGTGCCAGCAGCTTAGAGGCAGGAACCAATGAGCAGTTCTTC.

The table lists this clonotype with a few counts. The V and J genes are TRBV7-9 and TRBJ2-1; 7 nucleotides align to TRBD1. The J segment lost 1 base and the V segment lost 5 bases, leaving 11 bases of the junction unmatched. There are 17 residues in the CDR3. CDR1 SEHNR and CDR2 FQNEAQ come from the germline V gene (reference sequence). DNA for the CDR3: TGTGCCAGCAGCCCCCGGAACAGGGGACAATCCTACAATGAGCAGTTCTTC. Its translation: CASSPRNRGQSYNEQFF.

This clonotype showed up just a few times. The chain couples TRBV29-1 to TRBJ1-1; D not resolved. The CDR3 runs 14 residues. The V end was cut by 4 bases, the J end by 1 base, with 13 bases between. Looked up from germline, CDR1 is SQVTM and CDR2 is ANQGSEA. For the CDR3, the DNA is TGCAGCGTTGTCCCCTTTGAGGGGAACACTGAAGCTTTCTTT. Its translation: CSVVPFEGNTEAFF.

The chain is built from TRBV7-2 and TRBJ1-2; D is unresolved. The CDR3 is made up of 15 amino acids. Trimming left V 3 bases short and J 0 bases short, with 11 bases between. Germline CDR1 SGHTA, CDR2 FQGNSA. CDR3 amino acids: CASSLRPTANYGYTF. The CDR3 DNA is TGTGCCAGCAGCTTGAGACCAACTGCTAACTATGGCTACACCTTC.

The chain joins TRBV28 to TRBJ1-1; D is ambiguous. Germline CDR1 MDHEN, CDR2 SYDVKM. This CDR3 region has 13 residues. V was cut by 6 bases and J by 5 bases, with 13 bases left in between. CDR3 region: CASRPSGLTEAFF. CDR3 sequence (DNA): TGTGCCAGCAGGCCCTCGGGGTTAACTGAAGCTTTCTTT. The full variable domain, with the rest looked up from reference TRBV28 and TRBJ1-1, is DVKVTQSSRYLVKRTGEKVFLECVQDMDHENMFWYRQDPGLGLRLIYFSYDVKMKEKGDIPEGYSVSREKKERFSLILESASTNQTSMYLCASRPSGLTEAFFGQGTRLTVV.

The table lists this clonotype with a few counts. This chain's CDR3 is CASRWADRPDTQYF. CDR3 DNA: TGTGCCAGCAGATGGGCTGATAGGCCAGATACGCAGTATTTT. This chain uses TRBV25-1 with TRBJ2-3; no definite D call. Trimming stripped 6 bases from V and 4 bases from J, with 14 bases between. The CDR3 covers 14 residues. CDR1 is MGHDK, CDR2 SYGVNS, per germline.

Here the CDR3 DNA reads TGCAGCGTGGGGGACGGGACGGATGAGCAGTTCTTC. Translated: CSVGDGTDEQFF. The rearrangement joins TRBV29-1 to TRBJ2-1; D may be TRBD1 or TRBD2 (5 bases each). Trimming cost V 6 bases and J 8 bases, with 14 bases left between them. This CDR3 contains 12 residues. The germline V gene encodes CDR1 SQVTM and CDR2 ANQGSEA.

The rearrangement links TRBV11-2 to TRBJ2-1; D not certain. Germline CDR1 is SGHAT and CDR2 is FQNNGV. CDR3 length: 16 amino acids. The germline V and J ends were trimmed by 1 base and 4 bases, with 14 bases remaining between them. The CDR3 here is CASSLVGSSVYNEQFF. The CDR3 DNA is TGTGCCAGCAGCTTAGTTGGCAGCTCAGTATACAATGAGCAGTTCTTC.

V usage is TRBV28 and J usage is TRBJ2-6, with a possible D match to TRBD2 (5 bases). This CDR3 region has 21 residues. The germline CDR1 and CDR2 sequences are MDHEN and SYDVKM. Trimming cost V 6 bases and J 2 bases, with 29 bases left between them. This CDR3 is CASSHRLGLNGISAGANVLTF. The CDR3 DNA sequence: TGTGCCAGCAGCCATAGACTCGGACTTAACGGAATTTCGGCTGGGGCCAACGTCCTGACTTTC.

In this sample, this clonotype turned up a few times. Its ends do not fully match the called genes, so a read error is possible. V gene TRBV28 combines with J gene TRBJ2-7; D could derive from TRBD1 or TRBD2 (6 bases each). Germline loops: CDR1 MDHEN, CDR2 SYDVKM. The CDR3 is made up of 15 amino acids. The CDR3 is CAGSSRGPYSYEQYF. CDR3 DNA sequence: TGTGCCGGCAGCTCCCGGGGGCCTTACTCCTACGAGCAGTACTTC. Full variable domain (remainder filled in from reference TRBV28 and TRBJ2-7): DVKVTQSSRYLVKRTGEKVFLECVQDMDHENMFWYRQDPGLGLRLIYFSYDVKMKEKGDIPEGYSVSREKKERFSLILESASTNQTSMYLCAGSSRGPYSYEQYFGPGTRLTVT.

This sequence joins TRBV10-3 and TRBJ2-7; 14 bases align to TRBD2. The junction had 12 bases not matched to a gene; V was cut back by 4 bases and J by 7 bases. CDR3 size: 17 residues. From germline, CDR1 is ENHRY and CDR2 SYGVKD. The CDR3 region has the DNA TGTGCCATCAGTGGTTCAGAGGGACTAGCGGGAGCGAGTGAGCAGTACTTC. This translates into CAISGSEGLAGASEQYF.

This clonotype was detected ten times or more. In nucleotides, the CDR3 is TGTGCCAGCAGCCCTTTGTCAGCGAACACTGAAGCTTTCTTT. Its protein product is CASSPLSANTEAFF. The V and J genes are TRBV12-3 or TRBV12-4 and TRBJ1-1; D not resolved. V was pared by 6 bases and J by 1 base, with 12 bases between. This CDR3 has 14 amino acids.

This clonotype was counted once. This sequence joins TRBV5-4 and TRBJ2-2; 8 positions match TRBD2. The J segment lost 4 bases and the V segment lost 0 bases, leaving 8 bases of the junction unmatched. Germline values: CDR1 SGHNT, CDR2 YYREEE (reference sequence). The CDR3 sequence is 17 residues long. The CDR3 DNA sequence: TGTGCCAGCAGCTTGGCGGTAGCGGGACCGTCCACCGGGGAGCTGTTTTTT. This gives the protein CASSLAVAGPSTGELFF.

This clonotype was seen many times. V usage is TRBV28 and J usage is TRBJ2-7, with 7 positions matching TRBD2. The CDR3 totals 16 residues. With 3 bases clipped from V and 4 bases from J, the junction kept 12 bases outside the gene matches. Germline V gene lookup returns CDR1 MDHEN and CDR2 SYDVKM. CDR3 coding DNA: TGTGCCAGCAGTTTTATCGGGGCGGGACTAAATTACGAGCAGTACTTC. It encodes CASSFIGAGLNYEQYF. The full variable domain, rest sourced from reference TRBV28 and TRBJ2-7, is DVKVTQSSRYLVKRTGEKVFLECVQDMDHENMFWYRQDPGLGLRLIYFSYDVKMKEKGDIPEGYSVSREKKERFSLILESASTNQTSMYLCASSFIGAGLNYEQYFGPGTRLTVT.

This chain joins TRBV28 and TRBJ1-5, with 9 bases that match TRBD1. The CDR3 has 13 amino acids. V lost 5 bases to trimming and J lost 9 bases; unmatched junction nucleotides: 5. Germline CDR1 MDHEN, CDR2 SYDVKM. CDR3 residues: CASSPGQGGPQHF. Here the CDR3 DNA reads TGTGCCAGCAGTCCGGGACAGGGCGGGCCCCAGCATTTT.

This clonotype has more than one count but fewer than ten. This chain connects TRBV5-1 to TRBJ2-7; 8 positions agree with TRBD1. The trim removed 0 bases at V and 7 bases at J, leaving 18 bases unmatched. The CDR3 covers 18 residues. Germline V CDR1 and CDR2: SGHRS, YFSETQ. The DNA for the CDR3 is TGCGCCAGCAGCTTGGGGGGAGCCGAATCCCTACAGGGGGGTGAGCAGTACTTC. Its protein is CASSLGGAESLQGGEQYF. The whole variable domain, filled in from reference TRBV5-1 and TRBJ2-7, reads KAGVTQTPRYLIKTRGQQVTLSCSPISGHRSVSWYQQTPGQGLQFLFEYFSETQRNKGNFPGRFSGRQFSNSRSEMNVSTLELGDSALYLCASSLGGAESLQGGEQYFGPGTRLTVT.